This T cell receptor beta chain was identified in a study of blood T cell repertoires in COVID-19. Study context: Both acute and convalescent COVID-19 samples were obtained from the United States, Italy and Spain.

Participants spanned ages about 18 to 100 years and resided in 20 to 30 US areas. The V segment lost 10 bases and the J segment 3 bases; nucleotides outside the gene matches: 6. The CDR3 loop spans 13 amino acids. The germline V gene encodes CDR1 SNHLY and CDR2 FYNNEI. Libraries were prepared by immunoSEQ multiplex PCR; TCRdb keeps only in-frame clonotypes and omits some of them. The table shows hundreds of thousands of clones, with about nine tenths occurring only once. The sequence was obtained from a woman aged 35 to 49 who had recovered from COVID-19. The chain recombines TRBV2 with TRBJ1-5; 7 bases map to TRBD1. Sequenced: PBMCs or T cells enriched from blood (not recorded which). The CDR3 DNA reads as TGTGCCACCACGGACAGGAACAATCAGCCCCAGCATTTT. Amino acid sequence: CATTDRNNQPQHF. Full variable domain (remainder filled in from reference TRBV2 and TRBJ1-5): EPEVTQTPSHQVTQMGQEVILRCVPISNHLYFYWYRQILGQKVEFLVSFYNNEISEKSEIFDDQFSVERPDGSNFTLKIRSTKLEDSAMYFCATTDRNNQPQHFGDGTRLSIL.